These 4 T cell receptor beta chains were all obtained from the same sample, sequenced in a study of T cells after posttransplantation cyclophosphamide. Here immunoSEQ multiplex PCR was the method, and the copy in TCRdb shows in-frame clones only, minus some. The sample has some 25,000 clones, 86% seen once. Specimen: PBMCs. The receptors originated from a woman between 55 and 75 years old with a blood cancer, CMV-positive, and with a related stem cell donor.

V usage is TRBV5-1 and J usage is TRBJ2-7, with D perhaps TRBD2 (5 bases). This CDR3 region has 12 residues. Trimming left V 5 bases short and J 1 base short, with 7 bases between. From germline, CDR1 is SGHRS and CDR2 YFSETQ. CDR3 sequence (DNA): TGCGCCAGCAGGGAGGAATCCTACGAGCAGTACTTC. It is translated as CASREESYEQYF.

The chain has TRBV5-4 and TRBJ1-2; D remains ambiguous. The CDR3 runs 13 residues. Germline lookup yields CDR1 SGHNT and CDR2 YYREEE (reference sequence). Deletions cut 3 bases from V and 4 bases from J, with 10 bases between. The CDR3 here is CASSSDGLYGYTF. CDR3 bases: TGTGCCAGCAGCTCGGACGGACTCTATGGCTACACCTTC.

In DNA, the CDR3 is TGTGCCAGCACATATAGCGGGAGGGCTACTGGGGCCAACGTCCTGACTTTC. Protein product: CASTYSGRATGANVLTF. This chain links TRBV11-2 with TRBJ2-6; 11 bases match TRBD2. This CDR3 comprises 17 residues. The trim removed 7 bases at V and 2 bases at J, leaving 7 bases unmatched. From germline, CDR1 is SGHAT and CDR2 FQNNGV.

This chain links TRBV11-3 with TRBJ2-1; D perhaps matches TRBD1 (5 bases). There are 15 residues in the CDR3. Looked up from germline, CDR1 is SGHNT and CDR2 is YENEEA. The ends were cut back, 5 bases at V and 1 base at J, with 12 bases in the middle. CDR3 DNA sequence: TGTGCCAGCAGCGACCGACAGAGTTCCTACAATGAGCAGTTCTTC. Translating it yields CASSDRQSSYNEQFF.